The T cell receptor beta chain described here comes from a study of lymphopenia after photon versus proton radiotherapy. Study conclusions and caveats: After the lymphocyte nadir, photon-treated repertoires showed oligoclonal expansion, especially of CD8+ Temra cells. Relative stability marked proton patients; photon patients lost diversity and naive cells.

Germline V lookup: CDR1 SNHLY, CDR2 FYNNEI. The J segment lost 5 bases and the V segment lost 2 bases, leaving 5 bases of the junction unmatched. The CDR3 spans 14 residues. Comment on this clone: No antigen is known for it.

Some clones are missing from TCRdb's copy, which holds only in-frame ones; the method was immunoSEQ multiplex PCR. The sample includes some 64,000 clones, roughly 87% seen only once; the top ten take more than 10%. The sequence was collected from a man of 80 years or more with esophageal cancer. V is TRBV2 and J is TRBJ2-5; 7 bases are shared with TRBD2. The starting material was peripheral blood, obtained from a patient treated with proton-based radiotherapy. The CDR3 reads CASSELGGSETQYF. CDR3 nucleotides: TGTGCCAGCAGTGAACTGGGCGGGAGTGAGACCCAGTACTTC.